The 30 T cell receptor beta chains given below trace back to one sample, sequenced in a study of cytomegalovirus exposure and HLA in healthy donors (dated by TCRdb to about 2017). Receptors were amplified or captured by the immunoSEQ multiplex PCR assay. For the multiplex PCR, a mixture combining 60 forward primers for TCR Vbeta segments and 13 reverse primers for TCR Jbeta segments was used. This immuneACCESS table, as held by TCRdb, lists in-frame sequences with V and J called but not all clones. Of the missing ones, under half trace to an unresolved V gene in checked studies; the others have no known cause. The sample table shows 140,000 or so clones, and roughly three quarters are seen once. In total, the top ten clones hold under 3% of the sample. The sequenced sample consisted of PBMCs. The receptors come from a female donor in good health and CMV-seronegative.

The rearrangement uses TRBV4-1 and TRBJ2-1; TRBD2 matches 9 bases. Germline V CDR1 and CDR2: MGHRA, YSYEKL. The CDR3 is made up of 18 amino acids. After removal of 0 bases from V and 4 bases from J, the junction contained 10 bases not matched to a gene. The CDR3 spells CASSQDEGRGGLYNEQFF. The CDR3 DNA sequence: TGCGCCAGCAGCCAAGATGAGGGGCGGGGGGGCCTGTACAATGAGCAGTTCTTC.

The chain employs TRBV27 and TRBJ2-2; 8 bases align to TRBD2. Germline-derived CDR1 and CDR2 are MNHEY and SMNVEV (reference sequence). The CDR3 runs 16 residues. The trim removed 7 bases at V and 7 bases at J, leaving 14 bases unmatched. The CDR3 DNA follows: TGTGCCAGCACCCGGATGAGGCGGGAGGTGAACGGGGAGCTGTTTTTT. Its translation is CASTRMRREVNGELFF.

This clone was found a few times. The rearrangement joins TRBV6-1 to TRBJ2-3; D possibly corresponds to TRBD2 (6 bases). In germline, CDR1 is MNHNS, CDR2 SASEGT. The CDR3 runs to 15 residues. The V end was cut by 5 bases, the J end by 2 bases, with 14 bases between. The CDR3 sequence is CASSPTGGTTDTQYF. The CDR3 DNA follows: TGTGCCAGCAGTCCAACGGGCGGGACCACAGATACGCAGTATTTT.

In its sample, this clone was seen a few times. The rearrangement uses TRBV7-6 and TRBJ2-7; D may be TRBD2 (6 bases). Trimming cost V 5 bases and J 3 bases, with 20 bases left between them. CDR3 length equals 16 residues. Germline-derived CDR1 and CDR2 are SGHVS and FNYEAQ. The CDR3 coding sequence is TGTGCCAGCAGCCTTGGACCTCCCGGGGGTAACTACGAGCAGTACTTC. It encodes CASSLGPPGGNYEQYF.

The rearrangement links TRBV27 to TRBJ1-2, with TRBD1 matching 9 bases. Germline trimming cut 4 bases from V and 8 bases from J; bases unmatched to any gene: 11. The CDR3 loop spans 15 amino acids. Germline CDR1 MNHEY, CDR2 SMNVEV (reference sequence). Here the CDR3 reads CASSSIAGQGSGYTF. As DNA, the CDR3 is TGTGCCAGCAGTTCGATTGCGGGACAGGGATCGGGCTACACCTTC.

V and J are TRBV6-1 and TRBJ2-7, with D maybe TRBD2 (5 bases). Germline V lookup: CDR1 MNHNS, CDR2 SASEGT. The CDR3 spans 13 residues. V shed 5 bases and J shed 0 bases, with 8 bases lying between them. The CDR3 coding sequence is TGTGCCAGCAGTCAAGGGAGCTCCTACGAGCAGTACTTC. Its protein product is CASSQGSSYEQYF.

V is TRBV4-1 and J is TRBJ1-4; 8 bases are a match to TRBD1. The germline V gene encodes CDR1 MGHRA and CDR2 YSYEKL. The V gene end was trimmed by 1 base and the J gene end by 8 bases; junction bases not matched to a gene: 9. CDR3 length: 16 residues. The CDR3 DNA sequence: TGCGCCAGCAGCCAAGCTCAACAGGGGGTTTTGGAAAAACTGTTTTTT. As protein: CASSQAQQGVLEKLFF.

J is TRBJ2-1 and V is TRBV7-9; 12 nucleotides agree with TRBD2. The CDR3 totals 15 residues. Germline values: CDR1 SEHNR, CDR2 FQNEAQ (reference sequence). J gave up 6 bases and V 5 bases, and 5 bases lay outside the gene matches. In DNA, the CDR3 is TGTGCCAGCAGCCCAACTAGCGGGAGGACCAATGAGCAGTTCTTC. This sequence encodes CASSPTSGRTNEQFF.

The chain is built from TRBV5-4 and TRBJ1-2; D ambiguous. In germline, CDR1 is SGHNT, CDR2 YYREEE (reference sequence). V was pared by 5 bases and J by 1 base, with 15 bases between. The CDR3 length is 15 residues. The CDR3 coding sequence is TGTGCCAGCAGATTCGGTGGAGGGAATAACTATGGCTACACCTTC. Its protein product is CASRFGGGNNYGYTF.

The CDR3 protein is CASSERQGSYGYTF. CDR3 DNA sequence: TGTGCCAGCAGTGAACGACAGGGGTCCTATGGCTACACCTTC. V is TRBV6-1 and J is TRBJ1-2; the match to TRBD1 covers 8 bases. The V and J ends lost 2 bases and 4 bases, in that order; junction bases with no gene match: 3. Germline V gene lookup returns CDR1 MNHNS and CDR2 SASEGT. The CDR3 is made up of 14 amino acids.

The chain carries TRBV9 and TRBJ2-1; TRBD2 matches at 12 bases. The trim removed 1 base at V and 1 base at J, leaving 6 bases unmatched. CDR3 length: 18 residues. Germline CDR1 SGDLS, CDR2 YYNGEE. The CDR3 reads CASSVRSSGGASYNEQFF. The CDR3 region has the DNA TGTGCCAGCAGCGTACGCTCTAGCGGGGGGGCGTCCTACAATGAGCAGTTCTTC.

This clone showed up just once. The J gene is TRBJ2-5, the V gene TRBV7-2, with 9 bases aligning to TRBD2. The J call may not be correct, given that the DNA end is closer to TRBJ2-7. This CDR3 is built from 13 residues. The V gene's germline CDR1 is SGHTA and CDR2 FQGNSA. CDR3 loop: CASSRGGGNEQYF. The CDR3, as DNA: TGTGCCAGCAGCCGCGGGGGGGGCAACGAGCAGTACTTC.

The chain links TRBV13 to TRBJ2-3, with TRBD2 identical over 12 bases. CDR1 is PRHDT and CDR2 is FYEKMQ in the germline V gene (reference sequence). Trimming at V came to 6 bases and at J to 4 bases, leaving 8 bases not matched to a gene. The CDR3 has 16 residues. The CDR3 nucleotides are TGTGCCAGCAGTACTTGGACTAGCGGGATCGCAGATACGCAGTATTTT. This translates into CASSTWTSGIADTQYF.

This rearrangement joins TRBV4-2 to TRBJ1-3; 10 nucleotides match TRBD1. The CDR3 runs 17 residues. V lost 1 base, J lost 0 bases, and 3 bases stayed unmatched. Germline lookup yields CDR1 LGHNA and CDR2 YNFKEQ. The CDR3 reads CASSQVGTGVSGNTIYF. The CDR3, as DNA: TGTGCCAGCAGCCAAGTCGGGACAGGGGTCTCTGGAAACACCATATATTTT.

The chain combines TRBV6-1 with TRBJ1-2, with a tentative D call TRBD1 (6 bases). Trimming stripped 1 base from V and 5 bases from J, with 14 bases between. Per the germline V gene, CDR1 is MNHNS and CDR2 is SASEGT. The CDR3 is 15 residues long. The CDR3 nucleotides read TGTGCCAGCAGTGAAGGGCAGGGAGGGGGTTATGGCTACACCTTC. Protein: CASSEGQGGGYGYTF.

This clone showed up just once. The chain recombines TRBV5-6 with TRBJ1-3; D is uncertain. This CDR3 contains 14 residues. Trimming stripped 2 bases from V and 0 bases from J, with 6 bases between. Germline assignment: CDR1 SGHDT and CDR2 YYEEEE. CDR3: CASSLSFSGNTIYF. CDR3 nucleotides: TGTGCCAGCAGCTTAAGCTTCTCTGGAAACACCATATATTTT.

This chain joins TRBV7-3 and TRBJ2-3, with a possible D match to TRBD1 (6 bases). V was shortened by 1 base and J by 8 bases, with 22 bases between the two germline ends. This CDR3 contains 17 residues. Germline V gene lookup returns CDR1 SGHTA and CDR2 FQGTGA. The CDR3 DNA follows: TGTGCCAGCAGCTTAATGTCCGAGGGACACTCTCTTGGTACGCAGTATTTT. It yields the protein CASSLMSEGHSLGTQYF.

The sample holds a few counts of this clone. The chain links TRBV6-6 to TRBJ1-6, with 7 bases matching TRBD1. V was clipped by 5 bases and J by 8 bases; unmatched bases: 9. In germline, CDR1 is MNHNY, CDR2 SVGAGI (reference sequence). The CDR3 has 15 amino acids. DNA of the CDR3: TGTGCCAGCAGTCCTTTGGACAGGTGGGATTCACCCCTCCACTTT. Residues: CASSPLDRWDSPLHF.

The chain links TRBV19 to TRBJ2-1; D not resolved. Per the germline V gene, CDR1 is LNHDA and CDR2 is SQIVND (reference sequence). The CDR3 contains 12 residues. The germline V and J ends were trimmed by 1 base and 8 bases, with 6 bases remaining between them. The DNA of the CDR3 is TGTGCCAGTAGTATAGTGGAGCATGAGCAGTTCTTC. Its translation is CASSIVEHEQFF.

The chain has TRBV5-6 and TRBJ1-1, with unresolved D. There are 14 residues in the CDR3. Trimming removed 4 bases at V and 1 base at J, with 11 bases between. Looked up from germline, CDR1 is SGHDT and CDR2 is YYEEEE. This CDR3 reads CASSPTGSNTEAFF. The CDR3 DNA sequence: TGTGCCAGCAGCCCAACGGGGTCGAACACTGAAGCTTTCTTT.

The rearrangement links TRBV28 to TRBJ2-3; D perhaps matches TRBD1 (6 bases). Germline CDR1 and CDR2: MDHEN and SYDVKM. CDR3 length equals 14 residues. V was shortened by 11 bases and J by 1 base, with 16 bases between the two germline ends. Written as DNA, the CDR3 is TGTGCCGGAATCAGGGGAAAGGGCACAGATACGCAGTATTTT. Residues: CAGIRGKGTDTQYF.

The chain employs TRBV11-3 and TRBJ2-7; 11 nucleotides align to TRBD2. The germline CDR1 and CDR2 sequences are SGHNT and YENEEA. J was trimmed by 6 bases and V by 3 bases; bases with no gene match: 4. The CDR3 has 14 amino acids. The CDR3 reads CASSFGSGRGEQYF. The CDR3 DNA reads TGTGCCAGCAGCTTTGGTAGCGGGAGGGGCGAGCAGTACTTC. The whole variable domain, remainder taken from reference TRBV11-3 and TRBJ2-7, is EAGVVQSPRYKIIEKKQPVAFWCNPISGHNTLYWYLQNLGQGPELLIRYENEEAVDDSQLPKDRFSAERLKGVDSTLKIQPAELGDSAVYLCASSFGSGRGEQYFGPGTRLTVT.

The chain carries TRBV2 and TRBJ2-7; D not resolved. The CDR3 spans 13 residues. The germline V gene has CDR1 SNHLY and CDR2 FYNNEI. Trimming took off 4 bases at V and 2 bases at J, with 9 bases between the two ends. CDR3 amino acids: CASSGGIAYEQYF. CDR3 in DNA: TGTGCCAGCAGTGGTGGCATCGCCTACGAGCAGTACTTC.

CDR3 bases: TGTGCCAGCTCACCAACCGGGACAGGGGGCACTGGGGCCAACGTCCTGACTTTC. It is translated as CASSPTGTGGTGANVLTF. The chain employs TRBV18 and TRBJ2-6, with 12 bases that match TRBD1. CDR1 and CDR2 from the germline V gene are KGHSH and LQKENI. The CDR3 spans 18 residues. Trimming removed 2 bases from V and 2 bases from J; junction bases left unmatched: 4.

The chain is built from TRBV5-4 and TRBJ2-3, with TRBD2 identical over 10 bases. The CDR3 runs 16 residues. Trimming cost V 2 bases and J 7 bases; bases outside gene matches: 10. Germline V gene data show CDR1 as SGHNT and CDR2 as YYREEE (reference sequence). The CDR3 DNA follows: TGTGCCAGCAGCTTTCCCGGAGCGGGGGGGGGAAATACGCAGTATTTT. This sequence encodes CASSFPGAGGGNTQYF.

The chain employs TRBV30 and TRBJ1-4, with 7 bases lining up with TRBD1. The germline CDR1 and CDR2 sequences are GTSNPN and SVGIG (reference sequence). Trimming cost V 2 bases and J 7 bases; bases outside gene matches: 7. The CDR3 has 14 amino acids. CDR3 sequence reads: CAWSNRGTSEKLFF. DNA of the CDR3: TGTGCCTGGAGTAACAGGGGAACGAGTGAAAAACTGTTTTTT.

This chain links TRBV6-1 with TRBJ1-1, with a possible D match to TRBD1 (5 bases). Germline V gene data show CDR1 as MNHNS and CDR2 as SASEGT. V lost 4 bases to trimming and J lost 5 bases, with 11 bases between them. There are 13 residues in the CDR3. The CDR3 reads CASSASGVTEAFF. For the CDR3, the DNA is TGTGCCAGCAGTGCCTCGGGGGTGACTGAAGCTTTCTTT.

This clone appeared a few times. The chain combines TRBV6-5 with TRBJ1-1; 7 nucleotides align to TRBD1. This CDR3 spans 16 amino acids. The germline gives CDR1 MNHEY, CDR2 SVGAGI. Trimming cost V 1 base and J 2 bases; bases outside gene matches: 7. This CDR3 is CASSYFPTGANTEAFF. The CDR3 DNA follows: TGTGCCAGCAGTTACTTCCCCACAGGGGCAAACACTGAAGCTTTCTTT.

This chain links TRBV7-8 with TRBJ1-1, with a weak D call TRBD1 (6 bases). V lost 5 bases to trimming and J lost 2 bases, with 18 bases between them. Looked up from germline, CDR1 is SGHVS and CDR2 is FQNEAQ. The CDR3 runs 16 residues. The CDR3 loop reads CASSNVRDTVNTEAFF. The CDR3 bases are TGTGCCAGCAGCAACGTACGGGACACCGTTAACACTGAAGCTTTCTTT.

The sample holds one count of this clone. The rearrangement links TRBV5-1 to TRBJ2-3; D gene ambiguous. CDR3 length: 13 amino acids. The germline CDR1 and CDR2 sequences are SGHRS and YFSETQ. V lost 4 bases and J lost 1, with 7 bases in between. As DNA, the CDR3 is TGCGCCAGCAGCCCCCCGGGCACAGATACGCAGTATTTT. Translated: CASSPPGTDTQYF.